The sequence of this TCR beta chain was determined in a study of blood T cell repertoires in COVID-19. The CDR3 is made up of 15 amino acids. Germline CDR1 reads SGHAT; CDR2 reads FQDESV (reference sequence). Trimming took 2 bases from V and 8 from J; bases not matched to a gene: 9. Some clones are missing from TCRdb's copy, which holds only in-frame ones; the method was immunoSEQ multiplex PCR. The table records 95,000 to 150,000 clones, about four fifths of them present only once. The TCR was taken from a man between 65 and 79 years old with acute or convalescent COVID-19. Material: peripheral blood. The chain recombines TRBV11-1 with TRBJ1-2, with 9 positions matching TRBD1. The CDR3 DNA sequence: TGTGCCAGCAGCTTAACCCCGGGACAGGGACGAGGCTACACCTTC. Amino acid sequence: CASSLTPGQGRGYTF.